This TCR beta chain is drawn from a study of early stage breast cancer tumors. As regards this clone: The same CDR3 also results from other DNA sequences found in this sample.

TCRdb's table, derived via immunoSEQ multiplex PCR, lists solely in-frame clones and lacks some. The sample lists approximately 70,000 clones; around 80% were seen once. Sequenced material: blood. The receptor was derived from a person aged 35-50 years with breast cancer.

The CDR3 protein is CAWSVGGPDTQYF. CDR3 in DNA: TGTGCCTGGAGTGTGGGAGGGCCAGATACGCAGTATTTT. The chain carries TRBV30 and TRBJ2-3; TRBD2 agrees at 7 bases. The ends lost 0 bases at V and 4 bases at J; junction bases unmatched: 1. The germline V gene has CDR1 GTSNPN and CDR2 SVGIG (reference sequence). The CDR3 is 13 residues long.